This T cell receptor (beta chain) was recovered during a study of T cell repertoires in cytomegalovirus infection. On the study more broadly: Through public TCR beta signatures, both CMV infection and matching HLA type were indicated.

The CDR3 consists of 13 residues. V lost 5 bases and J lost 1, with 7 bases in between. Germline assignment: CDR1 KGHSH and CDR2 LQKENI. TCRdb called the reads again in MiXCR, with one record for every CDR3 protein. The sample shows roughly 200,000 distinct CDR3 sequences, approximately 9.7% of them seen only once. What was sequenced was PBMCs. This TCR was recovered from a human donor in good health (CMV status not recorded). Some clones in this sample may be carry-over from other donors' samples. V and J are TRBV18 and TRBJ2-3; no clear D gene. The CDR3 protein is CASSTTGTDTQYF. The DNA of the CDR3 is TGTGCCAGCTCAACTACAGGCACAGATACGCAGTATTTT.